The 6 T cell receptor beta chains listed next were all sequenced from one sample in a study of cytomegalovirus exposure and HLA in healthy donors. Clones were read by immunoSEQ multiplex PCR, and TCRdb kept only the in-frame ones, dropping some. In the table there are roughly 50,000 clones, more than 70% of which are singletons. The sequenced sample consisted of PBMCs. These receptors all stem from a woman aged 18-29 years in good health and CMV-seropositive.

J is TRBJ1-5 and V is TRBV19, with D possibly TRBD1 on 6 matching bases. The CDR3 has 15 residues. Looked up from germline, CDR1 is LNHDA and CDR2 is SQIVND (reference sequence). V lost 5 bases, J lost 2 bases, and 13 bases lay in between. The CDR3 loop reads CASSHRAAGNQPQHF. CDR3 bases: TGTGCCAGTAGTCACAGGGCGGCAGGCAATCAGCCCCAGCATTTT.

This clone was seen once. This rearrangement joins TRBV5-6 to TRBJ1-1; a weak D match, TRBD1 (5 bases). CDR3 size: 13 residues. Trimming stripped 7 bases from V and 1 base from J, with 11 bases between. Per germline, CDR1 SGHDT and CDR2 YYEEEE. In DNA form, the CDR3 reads TGTGCCAGCGGGCAGGGAACGAACACTGAAGCTTTCTTT. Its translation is CASGQGTNTEAFF.

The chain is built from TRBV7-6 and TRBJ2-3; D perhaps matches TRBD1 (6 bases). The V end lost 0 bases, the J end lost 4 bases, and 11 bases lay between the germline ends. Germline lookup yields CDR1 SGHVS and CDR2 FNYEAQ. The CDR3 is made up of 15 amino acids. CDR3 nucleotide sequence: TGTGCCAGCAGCTTAGCGGACAGAGGGGCAGATACGCAGTATTTT. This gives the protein CASSLADRGADTQYF.

In DNA form, the CDR3 reads TGTGCCAGCAGCTTAGAAAGCCGGAACACCGGGGAGCTGTTTTTT. This codes for CASSLESRNTGELFF. The V and J genes are TRBV7-9 and TRBJ2-2, with D hard to call. V lost 1 base and J 1 base, leaving 7 bases between the germline ends. This CDR3 is built from 15 residues. In germline, CDR1 is SEHNR, CDR2 FQNEAQ (reference sequence).

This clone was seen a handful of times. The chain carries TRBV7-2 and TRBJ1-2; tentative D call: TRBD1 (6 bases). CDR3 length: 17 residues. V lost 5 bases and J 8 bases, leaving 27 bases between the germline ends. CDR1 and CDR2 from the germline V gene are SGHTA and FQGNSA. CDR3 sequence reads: CASSPRLAGDLLEGYTF. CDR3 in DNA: TGTGCCAGCAGCCCCCGCTTGGCAGGGGATCTCCTCGAGGGCTACACCTTC.

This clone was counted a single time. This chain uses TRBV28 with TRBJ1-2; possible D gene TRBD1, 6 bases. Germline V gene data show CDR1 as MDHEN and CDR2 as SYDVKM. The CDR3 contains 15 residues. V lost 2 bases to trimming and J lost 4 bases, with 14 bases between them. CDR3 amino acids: CASSLGAGEAYGYTF. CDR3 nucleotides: TGTGCCAGCAGTTTAGGGGCAGGGGAAGCCTATGGCTACACCTTC.